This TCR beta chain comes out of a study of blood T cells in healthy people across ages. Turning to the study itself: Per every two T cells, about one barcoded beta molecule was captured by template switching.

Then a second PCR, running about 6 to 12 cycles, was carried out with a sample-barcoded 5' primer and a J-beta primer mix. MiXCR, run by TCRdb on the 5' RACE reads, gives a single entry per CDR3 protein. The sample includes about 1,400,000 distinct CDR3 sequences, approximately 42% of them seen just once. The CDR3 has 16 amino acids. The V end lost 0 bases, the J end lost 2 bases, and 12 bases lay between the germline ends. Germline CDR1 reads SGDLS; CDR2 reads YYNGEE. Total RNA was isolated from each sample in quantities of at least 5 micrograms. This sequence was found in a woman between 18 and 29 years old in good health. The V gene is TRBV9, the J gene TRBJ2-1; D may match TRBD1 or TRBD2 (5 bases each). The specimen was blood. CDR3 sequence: CASSVARGEPYNEQFF. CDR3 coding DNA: TGTGCCAGCAGCGTAGCTAGAGGGGAGCCCTACAATGAGCAGTTCTTC. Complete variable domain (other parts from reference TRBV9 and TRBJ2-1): DSGVTQTPKHLITATGQRVTLRCSPRSGDLSVYWYQQSLDQGLQFLIQYYNGEERAKGNILERFSAQQFPDLHSELNLSSLELGDSALYFCASSVARGEPYNEQFFGPGTRLTVL.